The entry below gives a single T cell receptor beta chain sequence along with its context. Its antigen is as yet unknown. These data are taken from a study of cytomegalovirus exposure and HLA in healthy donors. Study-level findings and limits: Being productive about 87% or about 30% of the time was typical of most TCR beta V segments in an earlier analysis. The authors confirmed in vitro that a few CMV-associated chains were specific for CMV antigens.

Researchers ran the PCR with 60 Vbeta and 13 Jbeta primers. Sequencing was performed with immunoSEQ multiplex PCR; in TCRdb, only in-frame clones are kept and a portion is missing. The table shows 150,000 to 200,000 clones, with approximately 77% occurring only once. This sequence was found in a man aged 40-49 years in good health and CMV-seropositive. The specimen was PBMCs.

The CDR3 loop reads CASSPHRGINSYNSPLHF. In DNA form, the CDR3 reads TGTGCCAGCAGTCCCCATAGAGGGATCAACTCCTATAATTCACCCCTCCACTTT. The chain couples TRBV28 to TRBJ1-6, with unresolved D. Trimming removed 5 bases from V and 0 bases from J, with 17 bases in between. The CDR3 runs 18 residues. From germline, CDR1 is MDHEN and CDR2 SYDVKM. The full variable domain, rest sourced from reference TRBV28 and TRBJ1-6, is DVKVTQSSRYLVKRTGEKVFLECVQDMDHENMFWYRQDPGLGLRLIYFSYDVKMKEKGDIPEGYSVSREKKERFSLILESASTNQTSMYLCASSPHRGINSYNSPLHFGNGTRLTVT.